These 17 T cell receptor beta chains share one sample of origin, sequenced in a study of neurological immune-mediated disorders. TCRdb passed the 5' RACE reads through MiXCR, listing each CDR3 protein once. Of some 27,000 distinct CDR3 sequences listed, about 6.9% were seen once; the top ten hold roughly 9%. The sequenced sample consisted of PBMCs. The receptors come from a woman in her forties or fifties in good health.

The sample holds many counts of this clonotype. The rearrangement links TRBV5-1 to TRBJ2-1; no clear D gene. Germline lookup yields CDR1 SGHRS and CDR2 YFSETQ. V was trimmed by 0 bases and J by 10 bases, leaving 8 bases between them. The CDR3 is 12 amino acids. The CDR3 DNA reads TGCGCCAGCAGCTTGGGGGGTTTGGAGCAGTTCTTC. Its protein is CASSLGGLEQFF.

This clonotype was observed at least ten times. The chain has TRBV2 and TRBJ2-2; D is undetermined. The CDR3 is 15 residues long. The germline gives CDR1 SNHLY, CDR2 FYNNEI. The V and J ends lost 2 bases and 6 bases respectively, with 13 bases between them. The CDR3 spells CASSEFGSESGELFF. The CDR3 region has the DNA TGTGCCAGCAGTGAATTCGGGTCGGAGTCCGGGGAGCTGTTTTTT.

Within the sample, this clonotype is medium-sized. V gene TRBV12-3 or TRBV12-4 combines with J gene TRBJ1-6; 9 bases align to TRBD1. Trimming removed 3 bases from V and 9 bases from J; junction bases left unmatched: 3. The CDR3 extends over 14 amino acids. The CDR3 region has the DNA TGTGCCAGCAGTTTGGGGACAGGGAGTTCACCCCTCCACTTT. Translated, it gives CASSLGTGSSPLHF.

This clonotype was recorded at least ten times. This chain links TRBV7-2 with TRBJ2-2; D might be TRBD1 (5 bases). The CDR3 totals 15 residues. Between the trimmed V and J ends, which lost 1 base and 4 bases, there was a span of 10 bases. In germline, CDR1 is SGHTA, CDR2 FQGNSA. The chain's CDR3 is CASSLGQGSTGELFF. The CDR3 region has the DNA TGTGCCAGCAGCTTAGGGCAGGGTAGCACCGGGGAGCTGTTTTTT.

Many counts were recorded for this clonotype. The V call is TRBV20-1, the J call TRBJ2-1; the match to TRBD1 covers 7 bases. The CDR3 is made up of 13 amino acids. Germline V CDR1 and CDR2: DFQATT, SNEGSKA (reference sequence). J was trimmed by 7 bases and V by 5 bases; bases with no gene match: 8. The CDR3 DNA reads as TGCAGTGCTCAGAACGACAGGGTAAATGAGCAGTTCTTC. Translating gives CSAQNDRVNEQFF.

The chain uses TRBV29-1 and TRBJ1-3; the D gene is possibly TRBD1 (5 bases). CDR1 SQVTM and CDR2 ANQGSEA come from the germline V gene. The CDR3 sequence is 14 residues long. The CDR3 DNA sequence: TGCATCATTGATCGGGGCGGCCAGGGAAACACCATATATTTT. This gives the protein CIIDRGGQGNTIYF.

This clonotype was counted many times. V gene TRBV20-1 combines with J gene TRBJ2-1; possibly TRBD1 or TRBD2 for D (6 bases each). The CDR3 consists of 15 residues. V shed 3 bases and J shed 2 bases, with 14 bases lying between them. Germline loops: CDR1 DFQATT, CDR2 SNEGSKA (reference sequence). DNA for the CDR3: TGCAGTGCTAGTTCGGGGGCTGGGGCCTACAATGAGCAGTTCTTC. It encodes CSASSGAGAYNEQFF.

The table lists this clonotype with many counts. This chain connects TRBV20-1 to TRBJ2-3; TRBD2 matches 11 bases. V lost 5 bases, J lost 5 bases, and 6 bases stayed unmatched. CDR3 length: 14 residues. Germline V gene data show CDR1 as DFQATT and CDR2 as SNEGSKA (reference sequence). The CDR3 loop is CSAGLAGGRDTQYF. CDR3 in DNA: TGCAGTGCTGGCCTAGCGGGAGGTAGAGATACGCAGTATTTT.

This clonotype was detected ten times or more. V and J are TRBV5-1 and TRBJ1-1; D is uncertain. Trimming stripped 4 bases from V and 1 base from J, with 8 bases between. The length of the CDR3 is 13 residues. The germline gives CDR1 SGHRS, CDR2 YFSETQ. The chain's CDR3 is CASSPLGNTEAFF. CDR3 sequence (DNA): TGCGCCAGCAGCCCACTGGGGAACACTGAAGCTTTCTTT.

In its sample, this clonotype was seen many times. The V call is TRBV20-1, the J call TRBJ2-7; D not resolved. The CDR3 runs to 13 residues. V shed 4 bases and J shed 5 bases, with 15 bases lying between them. Per the germline V gene, CDR1 is DFQATT and CDR2 is SNEGSKA (reference sequence). The CDR3 DNA reads TGCAGTGCTAAGGCTCCCGCGAGGAACGAGCAGTACTTC. It yields the protein CSAKAPARNEQYF.

Many counts were recorded for this clonotype. The chain is built from TRBV5-1 and TRBJ2-2; 8 positions agree with TRBD2. CDR1 and CDR2 (germline): SGHRS, YFSETQ. The CDR3 covers 15 residues. Trimming took 4 bases from V and 1 from J; bases not matched to a gene: 3. The CDR3 reads CASSRLAKNTGELFF. The CDR3 DNA reads TGCGCCAGCAGCCGACTAGCGAAGAACACCGGGGAGCTGTTTTTT.

This clonotype appeared many times. CDR3 sequence (DNA): TGTGCCAGCAGACCAGGGCCCCTATACGAGCAGTACTTC. Translated: CASRPGPLYEQYF. V is TRBV12-3 or TRBV12-4 and J is TRBJ2-7; possible D gene TRBD1, 5 bases. The germline V and J ends were trimmed by 6 bases and 4 bases, with 13 bases remaining between them. This CDR3 has 13 residues.

This clonotype was counted many times. The rearrangement links TRBV20-1 to TRBJ1-2; 8 nucleotides align to TRBD1. CDR1 is DFQATT and CDR2 is SNEGSKA in the germline V gene (reference sequence). V was clipped by 6 bases and J by 4 bases; unmatched bases: 16. This CDR3 is 16 amino acids long. In DNA, the CDR3 is TGCAGTGCAAGCGAAACCGGGACAGGACTATCCTATGGCTACACCTTC. It encodes CSASETGTGLSYGYTF.

In its sample, this clonotype was seen many times. The J gene is TRBJ1-2, the V gene TRBV12-3 or TRBV12-4; no reliable D call. CDR3 length: 11 amino acids. Trimming removed 4 bases from V and 3 bases from J, with 3 bases in between. CDR3 residues: CASSWDYGYTF. The CDR3 DNA sequence: TGTGCCAGCAGTTGGGACTATGGCTACACCTTC.

This clonotype was recorded at least ten times. This rearrangement joins TRBV20-1 to TRBJ2-3, with 9 bases aligning to TRBD2. V lost 1 base to trimming and J lost 1 base; unmatched junction nucleotides: 9. The CDR3 has 17 amino acids. Germline V lookup: CDR1 DFQATT, CDR2 SNEGSKA (reference sequence). CDR3 DNA sequence: TGCAGTGCTAGAGTTCGGAGCGGGGGGCCTCGCACAGATACGCAGTATTTT. Its protein product is CSARVRSGGPRTDTQYF.

Many counts were recorded for this clonotype. This chain links TRBV28 with TRBJ1-6; D is ambiguous. Germline V gives CDR1 MDHEN, CDR2 SYDVKM. Trimming pared 3 bases from V and 7 bases from J, leaving 7 bases between. The length of the CDR3 is 13 residues. CDR3 amino acids: CASSFGANSPLHF. The DNA of the CDR3 is TGTGCCAGCAGTTTTGGAGCGAATTCACCCCTCCACTTT.

The V gene is TRBV6-1, the J gene TRBJ2-5; D remains ambiguous. From germline, CDR1 is MNHNS and CDR2 SASEGT. Trimming left V 10 bases short and J 3 bases short, with 3 bases between. CDR3 length: 9 amino acids. CDR3 in DNA: TGTGCCACCAAAGAGACCCAGTACTTC. It codes for CATKETQYF.